The present entry profiles one T cell receptor (beta chain) with its context. Its specificity is not known. Naive, central memory, regulatory and stem cell-like memory cells within the CD4+ compartment were sorted using CD45RO/CCR7/CD25/CD127/CD95/CD27. This sample is drawn from a study of beta chain features in type 1 diabetes. Study-level points and caveats: Patients' naive, central memory and Treg TCRB repertoires seemed closer to one another than those of healthy donors. Cells with high TCR expression could be over-represented by cDNA sequencing.

The entirety of the isolated RNA underwent reverse transcription, so expressed TCRB transcripts were sequenced. Some clones are missing from TCRdb's copy, which holds only in-frame ones; the method was immunoSEQ multiplex PCR. The sample lists approximately 6,100 clones; roughly 79% were seen once. The sequenced material came from Tregs from blood. This sequence was found in a man between 18 and 29 years old in good health.

The CDR3 here is CASSPLAGGPDEQYF. The DNA of the CDR3 is TGTGCCAGCTCACCACTGGCGGGGGGGCCGGACGAGCAGTACTTC. The chain links TRBV18 to TRBJ2-7, with 9 bases identical to TRBD2. Trimming took 1 base from V and 5 from J; bases not matched to a gene: 6. The V gene's germline CDR1 is KGHSH and CDR2 LQKENI. The CDR3 length is 15 residues.